A single sample is the source of the 2 T cell receptor beta chains below, sequenced in a study of blood T cell repertoires in COVID-19 (dated by TCRdb to 2018 to 2021). The method was the immunoSEQ multiplex PCR assay. As stored in TCRdb, this immuneACCESS dataset retains in-frame rearrangements with V and J assigned. A fraction of the clones does not appear; measured against another copy, unresolved V genes explain less than half of the discrepancy, and the remainder lacks a known reason. For this sample there are some 100,000 clones; about 84% appear just once. The biggest ten clones account for 20% to 30% of the sample. The sequencing input was peripheral blood. These receptors all come from an elderly man with active or convalescent COVID-19.

The genes are TRBV5-1 and TRBJ1-2, with D possibly TRBD1 on 6 matching bases. Trimming shortened V by 0 bases and J by 2 bases, and 11 bases separated the two germline ends. Germline V gives CDR1 SGHRS, CDR2 YFSETQ. CDR3 length: 15 amino acids. The CDR3 nucleotides read TGCGCCAGCAGCTTGGGTCCAGGGGAGAACTATGGCTACACCTTC. This sequence encodes CASSLGPGENYGYTF.

The chain has TRBV5-1 and TRBJ2-4; 7 positions match TRBD2. The CDR3 spans 14 residues. Germline V gene lookup returns CDR1 SGHRS and CDR2 YFSETQ. Germline trimming cut 3 bases from V and 11 bases from J; bases unmatched to any gene: 11. The CDR3 here is CASSSVAGRGVQYF. CDR3 nucleotides: TGCGCCAGCAGCTCCGTAGCGGGCCGGGGGGTTCAGTACTTC.